Listed here are 14 T cell receptor beta chains from one sample, sequenced in a study of chemoradiotherapy in HPV16-positive cancers. Only in-frame clones appear in the TCRdb table, and some are missing; sequencing was by immunoSEQ multiplex PCR. This repertoire shows 750 to 1,000 clones, roughly nine tenths found once; its top ten account for around 11%. The input for sequencing was tumor tissue, taken from a patient who underwent chemoradiotherapy. The receptors were sampled from a human donor with HPV-associated anogenital cancer.

This clone was recorded once. The chain recombines TRBV7-3 with TRBJ2-5; 11 bases are shared with TRBD2. Germline CDR1 is SGHTA and CDR2 is FQGTGA. V was clipped by 0 bases and J by 4 bases; unmatched bases: 1. CDR3 length: 15 residues. As DNA, the CDR3 is TGTGCCAGCAGCTTAACAGGACTAGCGGGAGAGACCCAGTACTTC. Protein sequence: CASSLTGLAGETQYF. The full variable domain, its missing parts supplied by reference TRBV7-3 and TRBJ2-5, is GAGVSQTPSNKVTEKGKYVELRCDPISGHTALYWYRQSLGQGPEFLIYFQGTGAADDSGLPNDRFFAVRPEGSVSTLKIQRTERGDSAVYLCASSLTGLAGETQYFGPGTRLLVL.

The genes are TRBV28 and TRBJ2-3, with 13 bases lining up with TRBD2. The germline CDR1 and CDR2 sequences are MDHEN and SYDVKM. V was pared by 5 bases and J by 6 bases, with 8 bases of the junction left unmatched. This CDR3 spans 16 amino acids. CDR3 loop: CASSIRLAGGRDTQYF. CDR3 coding DNA: TGTGCCAGCAGTATACGACTAGCGGGAGGACGGGATACGCAGTATTTT.

The V call is TRBV6-5, the J call TRBJ1-5; perhaps TRBD1 as D (5 bases). This CDR3 has 13 amino acids. Between the trimmed V and J ends, which lost 0 bases and 7 bases, there was a span of 7 bases. Germline V lookup: CDR1 MNHEY, CDR2 SVGAGI. DNA of the CDR3: TGTGCCAGCAGTTACTCAGGGGTCCAGCCCCAGCATTTT. Amino acids: CASSYSGVQPQHF.

The rearrangement uses TRBV2 and TRBJ2-7; 11 bases match TRBD2. V lost 6 bases to trimming and J lost 2 bases; unmatched junction nucleotides: 6. The CDR3 consists of 15 residues. Germline CDR1 SNHLY, CDR2 FYNNEI. The CDR3 region has the DNA TGTGCCAGCAGGAAGGGTAGCGGGGGGGCCTACGAGCAGTACTTC. Protein product: CASRKGSGGAYEQYF.

This chain uses TRBV5-6 with TRBJ2-1; D may be TRBD1 or TRBD2 (5 bases each). The CDR3 length is 13 residues. The ends were cut back, 2 bases at V and 5 bases at J, with 8 bases in the middle. Germline lookup yields CDR1 SGHDT and CDR2 YYEEEE. The CDR3 nucleotides read TGTGCCAGCAGCTTTGGGACCAACAATGAGCAGTTCTTC. It is translated as CASSFGTNNEQFF. Full variable domain (outside the CDR3, taken from reference TRBV5-6 and TRBJ2-1): DAGVTQSPTHLIKTRGQQVTLRCSPKSGHDTVSWYQQALGQGPQFIFQYYEEEERQRGNFPDRFSGHQFPNYSSELNVNALLLGDSALYLCASSFGTNNEQFFGPGTRLTVL.

V and J are TRBV10-2 and TRBJ1-6; 8 bases are shared with TRBD1. The CDR3 length is 16 residues. The V and J ends lost 6 bases and 10 bases, in that order; junction bases with no gene match: 14. The germline CDR1 and CDR2 sequences are WSHSY and SAAADI. The CDR3 sequence: CASSFTRTGGQSPLHF. The CDR3 DNA sequence: TGCGCCAGCAGCTTCACGCGAACAGGGGGTCAATCACCCCTCCACTTT.

This chain joins TRBV25-1 and TRBJ1-2; 7 bases agree with TRBD1. The V gene end was trimmed by 10 bases and the J gene end by 8 bases; junction bases not matched to a gene: 10. This CDR3 has 12 residues. The V gene's germline CDR1 is MGHDK and CDR2 SYGVNS. As DNA, the CDR3 is TGTGCCACCACAGGGGTCTCGAAGGGCTACACCTTC. Translation gives CATTGVSKGYTF.

The CDR3 sequence is CASSIGGTDTQYF. Written as DNA, the CDR3 is TGTGCCAGTAGTATTGGGGGCACAGATACGCAGTATTTT. The chain has TRBV19 and TRBJ2-3; D not resolved. The germline V gene has CDR1 LNHDA and CDR2 SQIVND (reference sequence). This CDR3 is 13 amino acids long. Trimming left V 3 bases short and J 1 base short, with 5 bases between.

The chain recombines TRBV19 with TRBJ1-5, with unresolved D. The CDR3 consists of 16 residues. V dropped 4 bases and J dropped 2 bases, with 15 bases sitting between them. Per germline, CDR1 LNHDA and CDR2 SQIVND (reference sequence). CDR3 coding DNA: TGTGCCAGTAGTAGGAGTGGGCCGTGGGGCAATCAGCCCCAGCATTTT. This encodes CASSRSGPWGNQPQHF.

The chain recombines TRBV28 with TRBJ1-4; D unresolved. Germline values: CDR1 MDHEN, CDR2 SYDVKM. The ends were cut back, 1 base at V and 7 bases at J, with 13 bases in the middle. The CDR3 runs 15 residues. This CDR3 reads CASSLSGYMSEKLFF. For the CDR3, the DNA is TGTGCCAGCAGTTTATCCGGGTATATGAGTGAAAAACTGTTTTTT.

In this sample, this clone turned up a few times. The chain links TRBV6-1 to TRBJ1-1, with TRBD1 matching 7 bases. The CDR3 has 15 residues. Germline V gene lookup returns CDR1 MNHNS and CDR2 SASEGT. V gave up 4 bases and J gave up 1 base; unmatched junction bases: 6. Written as DNA, the CDR3 is TGTGCCAGCAGTGCCCGACAGGGTACGAACACTGAAGCTTTCTTT. Translation: CASSARQGTNTEAFF.

V gene TRBV19 combines with J gene TRBJ1-2; D unclear. CDR3 size: 15 residues. Between the trimmed V and J ends, which lost 5 bases and 3 bases, there was a span of 16 bases. CDR1 LNHDA and CDR2 SQIVND come from the germline V gene (reference sequence). The CDR3 spells CASSFSKIAYYGYTF. Here the CDR3 DNA reads TGTGCCAGTAGTTTCTCCAAGATCGCATACTATGGCTACACCTTC.

The gene calls are TRBV9 and TRBJ2-7; 8 bases agree with TRBD2. The germline V gene has CDR1 SGDLS and CDR2 YYNGEE. The CDR3 runs 17 residues. The V gene end was trimmed by 0 bases and the J gene end by 10 bases; junction bases not matched to a gene: 18. The chain's CDR3 is CASSVEREPSSFLDQYF. The CDR3 region has the DNA TGTGCCAGCAGCGTAGAGCGGGAGCCTTCTTCTTTTCTAGATCAGTACTTC. Full variable domain (rest looked up from reference TRBV9 and TRBJ2-7): DSGVTQTPKHLITATGQRVTLRCSPRSGDLSVYWYQQSLDQGLQFLIQYYNGEERAKGNILERFSAQQFPDLHSELNLSSLELGDSALYFCASSVEREPSSFLDQYFGPGTRLTVT.

The genes are TRBV6-6 and TRBJ2-3, with D perhaps TRBD1 (6 bases). The CDR3 has 15 amino acids. V was shortened by 6 bases and J by 3 bases, with 16 bases between the two germline ends. Germline lookup yields CDR1 MNHNY and CDR2 SVGAGI (reference sequence). The CDR3 region has the DNA TGTGCCAGCAGCCCCTCGGGACACTGGACAGATACGCAGTATTTT. This translates into CASSPSGHWTDTQYF.